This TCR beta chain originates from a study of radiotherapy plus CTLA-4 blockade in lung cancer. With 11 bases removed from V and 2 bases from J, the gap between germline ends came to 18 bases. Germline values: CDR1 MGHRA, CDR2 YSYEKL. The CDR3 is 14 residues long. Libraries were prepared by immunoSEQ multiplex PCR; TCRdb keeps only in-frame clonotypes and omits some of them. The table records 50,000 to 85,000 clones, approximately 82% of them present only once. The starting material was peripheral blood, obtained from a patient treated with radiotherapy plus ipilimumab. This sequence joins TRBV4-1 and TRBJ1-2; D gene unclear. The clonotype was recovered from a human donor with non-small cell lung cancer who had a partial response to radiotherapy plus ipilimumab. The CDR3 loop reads CAARVPTENYGYTF. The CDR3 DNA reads TGCGCCGCGCGCGTGCCCACTGAAAACTATGGCTACACCTTC.